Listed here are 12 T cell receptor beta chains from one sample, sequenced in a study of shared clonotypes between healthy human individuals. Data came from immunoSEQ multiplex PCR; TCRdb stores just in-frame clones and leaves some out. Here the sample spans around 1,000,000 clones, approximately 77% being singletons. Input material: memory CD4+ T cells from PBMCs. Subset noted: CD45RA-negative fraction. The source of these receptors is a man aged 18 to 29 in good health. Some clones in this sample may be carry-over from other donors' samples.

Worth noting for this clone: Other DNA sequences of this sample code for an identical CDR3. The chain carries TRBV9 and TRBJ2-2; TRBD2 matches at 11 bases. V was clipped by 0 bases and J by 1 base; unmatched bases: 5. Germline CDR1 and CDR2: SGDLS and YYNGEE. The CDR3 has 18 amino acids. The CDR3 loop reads CASSVAIGLAGNTGELFF. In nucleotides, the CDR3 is TGTGCCAGCAGCGTAGCTATAGGACTAGCGGGGAACACCGGGGAGCTGTTTTTT.

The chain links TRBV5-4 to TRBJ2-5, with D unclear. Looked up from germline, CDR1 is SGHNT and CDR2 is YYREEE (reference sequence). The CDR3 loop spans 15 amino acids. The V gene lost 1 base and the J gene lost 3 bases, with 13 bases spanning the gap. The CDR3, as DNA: TGTGCCAGCAGCTTGTACACCGGCAACGAAGAGACCCAGTACTTC. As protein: CASSLYTGNEETQYF.

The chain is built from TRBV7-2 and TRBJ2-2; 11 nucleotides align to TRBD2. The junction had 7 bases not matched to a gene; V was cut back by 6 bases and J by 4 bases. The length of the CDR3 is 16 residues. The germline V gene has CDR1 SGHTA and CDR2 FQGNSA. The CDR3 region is CASSPSGRRGTGELFF. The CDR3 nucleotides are TGTGCCAGCAGTCCTAGCGGGAGGCGGGGCACCGGGGAGCTGTTTTTT.

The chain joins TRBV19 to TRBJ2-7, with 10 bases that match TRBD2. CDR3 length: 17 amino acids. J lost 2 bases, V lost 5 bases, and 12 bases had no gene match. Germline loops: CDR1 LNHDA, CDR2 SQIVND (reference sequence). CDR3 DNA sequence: TGTGCCAGTAGTCGACTAGCGGGTGTTCAATTCCCCTACGAGCAGTACTTC. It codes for CASSRLAGVQFPYEQYF.

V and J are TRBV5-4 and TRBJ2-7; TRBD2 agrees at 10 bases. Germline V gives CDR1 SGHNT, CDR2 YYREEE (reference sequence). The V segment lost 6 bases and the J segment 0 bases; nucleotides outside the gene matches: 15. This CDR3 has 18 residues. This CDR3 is CASTPGGLAGETSYEQYF. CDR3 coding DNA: TGTGCCAGCACCCCTGGCGGGCTAGCGGGAGAAACCTCCTACGAGCAGTACTTC.

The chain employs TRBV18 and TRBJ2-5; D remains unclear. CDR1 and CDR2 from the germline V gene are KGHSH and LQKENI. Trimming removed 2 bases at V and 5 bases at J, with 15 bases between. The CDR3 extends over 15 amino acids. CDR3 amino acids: CASSPIDAVMETQYF. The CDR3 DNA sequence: TGTGCCAGCTCACCAATTGATGCGGTCATGGAGACCCAGTACTTC. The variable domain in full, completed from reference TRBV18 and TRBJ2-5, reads NAGVMQNPRHLVRRRGQEARLRCSPMKGHSHVYWYRQLPEEGLKFMVYLQKENIIDESGMPKERFSAEFPKEGPSILRIQQVVRGDSAAYFCASSPIDAVMETQYFGPGTRLLVL.

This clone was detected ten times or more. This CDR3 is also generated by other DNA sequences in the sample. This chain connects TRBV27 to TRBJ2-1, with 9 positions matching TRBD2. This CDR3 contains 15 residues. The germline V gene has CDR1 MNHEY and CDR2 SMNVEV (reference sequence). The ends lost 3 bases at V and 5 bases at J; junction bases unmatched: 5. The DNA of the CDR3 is TGTGCCAGCAGTTTGGGGCTAGCGGGAAACAATGAGCAGTTCTTC. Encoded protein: CASSLGLAGNNEQFF.

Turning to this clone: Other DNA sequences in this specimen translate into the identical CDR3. DNA of the CDR3: TGTGCCAGCAGCCCCGGGAGGGAGACCCAGTACTTC. It specifies CASSPGRETQYF. The gene calls are TRBV7-7 and TRBJ2-5, with TRBD2 matching over 7 bases. The CDR3 extends over 12 amino acids. CDR1 and CDR2 from the germline V gene are SSHAT and FNYEAQ (reference sequence). With V trimmed by 5 bases and J by 5 bases, 2 bases remained unmatched.

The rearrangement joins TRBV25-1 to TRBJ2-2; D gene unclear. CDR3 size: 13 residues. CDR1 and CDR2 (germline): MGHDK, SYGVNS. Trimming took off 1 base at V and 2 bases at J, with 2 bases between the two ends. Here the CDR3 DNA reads TGTGCCAGCAGTGAATTAAACACCGGGGAGCTGTTTTTT. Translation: CASSELNTGELFF.

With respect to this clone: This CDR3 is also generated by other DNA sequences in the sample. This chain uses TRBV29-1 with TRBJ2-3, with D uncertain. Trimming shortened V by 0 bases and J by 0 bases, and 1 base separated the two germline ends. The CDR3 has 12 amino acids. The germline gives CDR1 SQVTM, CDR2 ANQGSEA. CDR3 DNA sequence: TGCAGCGTTGAAGATAGCACAGATACGCAGTATTTT. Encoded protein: CSVEDSTDTQYF.

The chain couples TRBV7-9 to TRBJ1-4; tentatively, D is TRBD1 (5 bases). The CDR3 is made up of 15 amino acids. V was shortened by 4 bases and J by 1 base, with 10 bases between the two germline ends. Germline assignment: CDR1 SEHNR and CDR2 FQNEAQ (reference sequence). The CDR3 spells CASSSVGGTNEKLFF. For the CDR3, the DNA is TGTGCCAGCAGCTCCGTGGGGGGAACTAATGAAAAACTGTTTTTT.

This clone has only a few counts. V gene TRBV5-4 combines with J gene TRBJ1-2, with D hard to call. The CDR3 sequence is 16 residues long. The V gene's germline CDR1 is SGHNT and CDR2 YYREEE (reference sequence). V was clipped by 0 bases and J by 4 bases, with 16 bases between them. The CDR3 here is CASSLDDLGSGYGYTF. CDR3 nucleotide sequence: TGTGCCAGCAGCTTGGACGACTTGGGGTCGGGCTATGGCTACACCTTC.